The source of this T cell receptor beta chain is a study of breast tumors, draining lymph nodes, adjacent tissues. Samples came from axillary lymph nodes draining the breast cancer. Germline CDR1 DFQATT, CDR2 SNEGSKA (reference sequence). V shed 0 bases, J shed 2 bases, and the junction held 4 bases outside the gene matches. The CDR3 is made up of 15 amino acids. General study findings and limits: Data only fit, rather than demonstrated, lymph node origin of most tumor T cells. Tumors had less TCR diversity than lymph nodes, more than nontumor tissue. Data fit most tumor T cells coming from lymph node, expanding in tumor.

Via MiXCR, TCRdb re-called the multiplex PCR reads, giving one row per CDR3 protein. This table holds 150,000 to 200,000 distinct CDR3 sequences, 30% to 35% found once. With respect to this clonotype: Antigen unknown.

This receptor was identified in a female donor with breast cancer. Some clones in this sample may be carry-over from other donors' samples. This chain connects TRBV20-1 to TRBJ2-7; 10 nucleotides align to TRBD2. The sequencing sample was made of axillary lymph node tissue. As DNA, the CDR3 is TGCAGTGCTAGAGATAGCGGGAGGTCGCCCTACGAGCAGTACTTC. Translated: CSARDSGRSPYEQYF.